These 17 T cell receptor beta chains came from one sample sequenced in a study of read filtering for tumor transcriptome and immune sequencing. The library was built from roughly 400 ng RNA with molecular barcoded adaptors for alpha/delta and beta/gamma chains. TCRdb fed the reads into MiXCR, producing one record per CDR3 protein. Among about 40,000 distinct CDR3 sequences listed, 12% were seen once. The sequencing input was a population of CD138-negative cells sorted from bone marrow. The source is a donor aged 40 or over with multiple myeloma.

This clonotype occurred many times. The chain joins TRBV7-8 to TRBJ2-1; no reliable D call. This CDR3 contains 14 residues. From germline, CDR1 is SGHVS and CDR2 FQNEAQ. Deletions cut 0 bases from V and 6 bases from J, with 9 bases between. The CDR3 spells CASSLARTGNEQFF. CDR3 DNA sequence: TGTGCCAGCAGCTTAGCTCGGACGGGCAATGAGCAGTTCTTC. Looking up the rest from reference TRBV7-8 and TRBJ2-1 gives the full variable domain: GAGVSQSPRYKVAKRGQDVALRCDPISGHVSLFWYQQALGQGPEFLTYFQNEAQLDKSGLPSDRFFAERPEGSVSTLKIQRTQQEDSAVYLCASSLARTGNEQFFGPGTRLTVL.

This clonotype was seen many times. CDR3 region: CASSFLGSNEKLFF. In nucleotides, the CDR3 is TGTGCCAGCAGCTTCTTAGGTTCCAATGAAAAACTGTTTTTT. The chain combines TRBV11-2 with TRBJ1-4; no reliable D call. CDR1 and CDR2 (germline): SGHAT, FQNNGV. The CDR3 has 14 residues. Trimming removed 3 bases at V and 5 bases at J, with 10 bases between.

This clonotype was observed at least ten times. This chain connects TRBV2 to TRBJ2-1; 8 nucleotides match TRBD1. Per germline, CDR1 SNHLY and CDR2 FYNNEI. V lost 3 bases to trimming and J lost 5 bases; unmatched junction nucleotides: 6. The CDR3 runs to 15 residues. The CDR3 sequence is CASSDPQGADNEQFF. The CDR3 DNA reads as TGTGCCAGCAGTGATCCCCAGGGGGCGGACAATGAGCAGTTCTTC.

For this clonotype: At one end the junction does not follow the germline gene, possibly because of a read error. The chain couples TRBV29-1 to TRBJ2-4; 7 nucleotides agree with TRBD1. The CDR3 loop spans 14 amino acids. Germline CDR1 reads SQVTM; CDR2 reads ANQGSEA. DNA for the CDR3: TGCAGCGTCACACAGGGGTTCCGCACAGATACGCAGCATTTC. Encoded protein: CSVTQGFRTDTQHF.

The rearrangement joins TRBV5-1 to TRBJ2-4, with D perhaps being TRBD1 or TRBD2 (5 bases each). The CDR3 is made up of 15 amino acids. CDR1 and CDR2 (germline): SGHRS, YFSETQ. Trimming left V 0 bases short and J 7 bases short, with 14 bases between. The CDR3 nucleotides read TGCGCCAGCAGCTTGGATCCGGGACCCTTCAACATTCAGTACTTC. Its translation is CASSLDPGPFNIQYF. Full variable domain (outside the CDR3, taken from reference TRBV5-1 and TRBJ2-4): KAGVTQTPRYLIKTRGQQVTLSCSPISGHRSVSWYQQTPGQGLQFLFEYFSETQRNKGNFPGRFSGRQFSNSRSEMNVSTLELGDSALYLCASSLDPGPFNIQYFGAGTRLSVL.

With respect to this clonotype: It differs at one base from a far larger clone, so likely a read error. The V gene is TRBV12-3 or TRBV12-4, the J gene TRBJ1-2; D uncertain. The CDR3 loop spans 13 amino acids. Trimming pared 4 bases from V and 4 bases from J, leaving 10 bases between. In nucleotides, the CDR3 is TGTGCCAGCAGTTCCGGAGGGCTCTATGGCTACACCTTC. This translates into CASSSGGLYGYTF.

Notes on this clonotype: This probably arose from a read error, given a far larger clone one base away. The J gene is TRBJ2-1, the V gene TRBV10-2; tentatively, D is TRBD1 (6 bases). Germline CDR1 and CDR2: WSHSY and SAAADI. This CDR3 is 12 amino acids long. CDR3 nucleotides: TGTGCCATCAGTGAGCCCGGACAGGAGCAGTTCTTC. It translates to CAISEPGQEQFF.

This clonotype was detected many times. This clone may be a read error of a much larger clone one base away. This chain links TRBV6-5 with TRBJ2-1, with unresolved D. In germline, CDR1 is MNHEY, CDR2 SVGAGI. CDR3 length equals 13 residues. CDR3 amino acids: CASSSGFRNGQFF. CDR3 sequence (DNA): TGTGCCAGCAGTTCTGGGTTCCGCAATGGGCAGTTCTTC.

This clonotype was detected ten times or more. This chain connects TRBV11-2 to TRBJ2-3, with D perhaps TRBD2 (5 bases). Germline CDR1 and CDR2: SGHAT and FQNNGV. Trimming shortened V by 5 bases and J by 0 bases, and 15 bases separated the two germline ends. The CDR3 loop spans 16 amino acids. The CDR3 region is CASSQGLALSTDTQYF. CDR3 in DNA: TGTGCCAGCAGCCAAGGGTTAGCGCTCAGCACAGATACGCAGTATTTT.

This clonotype came up many times. V and J are TRBV2 and TRBJ1-1; D gene ambiguous. CDR1 is SNHLY and CDR2 is FYNNEI in the germline V gene. The CDR3 length is 15 residues. V dropped 3 bases and J dropped 5 bases, with 16 bases sitting between them. The CDR3 reads CASSERAPVGTEAFF. In DNA form, the CDR3 reads TGTGCCAGCAGTGAGAGGGCACCCGTAGGGACTGAAGCTTTCTTT. Together with reference TRBV2 and TRBJ1-1, the CDR3 gives the full variable domain: EPEVTQTPSHQVTQMGQEVILRCVPISNHLYFYWYRQILGQKVEFLVSFYNNEISEKSEIFDDQFSVERPDGSNFTLKIRSTKLEDSAMYFCASSERAPVGTEAFFGQGTRLTVV.

This clonotype was counted at least ten times. The gene calls are TRBV29-1 and TRBJ2-3; D is perhaps TRBD1 or TRBD2 (5 bases each). V gave up 6 bases and J gave up 0 bases, with 10 bases separating them. The CDR3 has 13 residues. The germline V gene has CDR1 SQVTM and CDR2 ANQGSEA. CDR3 DNA: TGCAGCGTCGTGGGACCGAGCACAGATACGCAGTATTTT. It translates to CSVVGPSTDTQYF.

This clonotype was found many times. CDR3 sequence: CSALNRDPRAYNEQFF. The CDR3 nucleotides read TGCAGTGCCCTCAATCGAGACCCGAGGGCCTACAATGAGCAGTTCTTC. The rearrangement joins TRBV20-1 to TRBJ2-1, with D possibly being TRBD2 (5 bases). Germline loops: CDR1 DFQATT, CDR2 SNEGSKA (reference sequence). The CDR3 sequence is 16 residues long. Trimming left V 6 bases short and J 2 bases short, with 20 bases between.

Concerning this clonotype: A read error may produce the germline difference seen at one junction end. The genes are TRBV28 and TRBJ2-2; maybe TRBD2 (6 bases). Germline lookup yields CDR1 MDHEN and CDR2 SYDVKM. The CDR3 totals 13 residues. In DNA form, the CDR3 reads TGTGCCAGCAATACCGGGGGAACCGGGGAGCTGCTTTTT. Translating it yields CASNTGGTGELLF.

This clonotype was seen at least ten times. The chain is built from TRBV7-9 and TRBJ2-2; no definite D call. CDR3 length: 12 amino acids. Germline V CDR1 and CDR2: SEHNR, FQNEAQ (reference sequence). V gave up 2 bases and J gave up 7 bases, with 5 bases separating them. CDR3 nucleotide sequence: TGTGCCAGCAGCTTAAATGGCGGGGAGCTGTTTTTT. Translating gives CASSLNGGELFF.

By proportion, this clonotype is medium-sized. The rearrangement links TRBV15 to TRBJ2-1; D is unclear. Germline values: CDR1 LNHNV, CDR2 YYDKDF (reference sequence). This CDR3 has 12 residues. Trimming took off 8 bases at V and 5 bases at J, with 10 bases between the two ends. The CDR3: CATVGSDNEQFF. In DNA form, the CDR3 reads TGTGCCACCGTCGGCAGTGACAATGAGCAGTTCTTC.

This clonotype was observed at least ten times. J is TRBJ1-2 and V is TRBV27; weak D call: TRBD1 (5 bases). CDR1 MNHEY and CDR2 SMNVEV come from the germline V gene (reference sequence). The CDR3 consists of 14 residues. V dropped 6 bases and J dropped 0 bases, with 11 bases sitting between them. In DNA, the CDR3 is TGTGCCAGCAGAGGGCAGGGAGCTAACTATGGCTACACCTTC. It is translated as CASRGQGANYGYTF.

The table lists this clonotype with a few counts. The chain employs TRBV2 and TRBJ1-1; 9 bases map to TRBD1. Germline lookup yields CDR1 SNHLY and CDR2 FYNNEI. The V gene end was trimmed by 0 bases and the J gene end by 3 bases; junction bases not matched to a gene: 2. The CDR3 contains 15 residues. Here the CDR3 DNA reads TGTGCCAGCAGTGAAGCCCGACAGGGGGACACTGAAGCTTTCTTT. Protein sequence: CASSEARQGDTEAFF.